The text below deals with one T cell receptor beta chain. Its antigen is unknown. Unique molecular identifiers were present on the cDNA, and a universal primer site came from template switching. In TCRdb, the 5' RACE reads were re-called with MiXCR into one record per CDR3 protein. The data show around 960,000 distinct CDR3 sequences, around 12% seen once. This sample was taken from a study of identical twins. The study's findings and limits: Within twin pairs, the out-of-frame alpha sequences they shared showed excess low generation probability. Conclusions relied on cross-sectional statistical analysis, not following the same donors.

This CDR3 contains 16 residues. Germline V gene sequence: CDR1 SGHRS, CDR2 YFSETQ. Trimming cost V 3 bases and J 8 bases; bases outside gene matches: 9. These records were also assigned to another study, of yellow fever vaccine responses in identical twins.

Sequenced sample: PBMCs. The source of this sequence is a woman between 18 and 29 years old in good health. This chain connects TRBV5-1 to TRBJ2-2; TRBD1 agrees at 11 bases. The CDR3 loop is CASSSNGQGAAGELFF. The DNA of the CDR3 is TGCGCCAGCAGCTCTAACGGACAGGGGGCTGCGGGGGAGCTGTTTTTT.